The rows below give T cell receptor beta chains drawn from one sample of a study of blood T cells in healthy people across ages. TCRdb re-called the 5' RACE reads through MiXCR, storing one row per CDR3 protein. The table shows 800,000 or so distinct CDR3 sequences, with about 42% occurring only once. Sequenced input: blood. These receptors all stem from a man at least 80 years old in good health. Both conserved end residues are part of each CDR3. The D gene is left open where the match is weak. Not all rows give a size; the values are once, few, many and, for expanded clones, a class.

abundance: .
v_gene: TRBV7-2
d_gene: .
j_gene: TRBJ1-1
CDR3nt: TGTGCCAGCACCCCGGTGGGTTGCACTGAAGCTTTCTTT
CDR3aa: CASTPVGCTEAFF

abundance: .
v_gene: TRBV7-2
d_gene: TRBD2
j_gene: TRBJ2-3
CDR3nt: TGTGCCAGCAGCTCGAGACTAGCGGGAGGGACGTCCTATACGCAGTATTTT
CDR3aa: CASSSRLAGGTSYTQYF

abundance: few
v_gene: TRBV20-1
d_gene: TRBD2
j_gene: TRBJ2-1
CDR3nt: TGCAGTGCTGTGACTAGCGGTTACAATGAGCAGTTCTTC
CDR3aa: CSAVTSGYNEQFF

abundance: .
v_gene: TRBV27
d_gene: .
j_gene: TRBJ2-4
CDR3nt: TGTGCCAGCAGTTTAACCGAAGCAAACATTCAGTACTTC
CDR3aa: CASSLTEANIQYF

abundance: .
v_gene: TRBV7-2
d_gene: TRBD2
j_gene: TRBJ2-3
CDR3nt: TGTGCCAGCAGGGAGACTAGCGGGGGGCAAGATACGCAGTATTTT
CDR3aa: CASRETSGGQDTQYF

abundance: .
v_gene: TRBV12-3/TRBV12-4
d_gene: TRBD1
j_gene: TRBJ2-1
CDR3nt: TGTGCCAGCAGTCCCCTGATGACAGGGCGAGATGAGCAGTTCTTC
CDR3aa: CASSPLMTGRDEQFF

abundance: .
v_gene: TRBV12-3/TRBV12-4
d_gene: .
j_gene: TRBJ2-3
CDR3nt: TGTGCCAGCAGGGCACCGGGGGGCACAGATACGCAGTATTTT
CDR3aa: CASRAPGGTDTQYF

abundance: .
v_gene: TRBV11-1
d_gene: .
j_gene: TRBJ2-3
CDR3nt: TGTGCCAGCAGCTTAGCCTTCTCACAGGGTATGGATACGCAGTATTTT
CDR3aa: CASSLAFSQGMDTQYF

abundance: .
v_gene: TRBV27
d_gene: TRBD1
j_gene: TRBJ2-7
CDR3nt: TGTGCCGGCCCGAGGGGGGGACAGGGGGCTTCCTACGAGCAGTACTTC
CDR3aa: CAGPRGGQGASYEQYF

abundance: .
v_gene: TRBV16
d_gene: .
j_gene: TRBJ1-5
CDR3nt: TGTGCCAGCAGCCAATCAACAGATAGCAATCAGCCCCAGCATTTT
CDR3aa: CASSQSTDSNQPQHF

abundance: once
v_gene: TRBV3-1
d_gene: .
j_gene: TRBJ2-3
CDR3nt: TGTGCCAGCAGCCAAGATTTATCAAATTCCCCCGGTGCAGATACGCAGTATTTT
CDR3aa: CASSQDLSNSPGADTQYF

abundance: .
v_gene: TRBV5-1
d_gene: .
j_gene: TRBJ2-3
CDR3nt: TGCGCCAGCACCCCCTCCCGGGACTCTTACACAGATACGCAGTATTTT
CDR3aa: CASTPSRDSYTDTQYF

abundance: .
v_gene: TRBV29-1
d_gene: TRBD1
j_gene: TRBJ2-5
CDR3nt: TGCAGCGTTGTAAGAGGGGGCTACAATGAGCAGTACTTC
CDR3aa: CSVVRGGYNEQYF

abundance: .
v_gene: TRBV20-1
d_gene: TRBD1
j_gene: TRBJ1-2
CDR3nt: TGCAGTGCTAGACCTCGGGACAGGGGGGGTGGCTACACCTTC
CDR3aa: CSARPRDRGGGYTF

abundance: .
v_gene: TRBV2
d_gene: .
j_gene: TRBJ1-5
CDR3nt: TGTGCCAGCAGTGAAGTCGACGATCCCAATCAGCCCCAGCATTTT
CDR3aa: CASSEVDDPNQPQHF

abundance: many
v_gene: TRBV6-2/TRBV6-3
d_gene: .
j_gene: TRBJ2-1
CDR3nt: TGTGCCAGCAGTTACTGGGGAGGTGAGCAGTTCTTC
CDR3aa: CASSYWGGEQFF

abundance: many
v_gene: TRBV28
d_gene: .
j_gene: TRBJ2-6
CDR3nt: TGTGCCAGCGTGACTGGGGCCAACGTCCTGACTTTC
CDR3aa: CASVTGANVLTF

abundance: many
v_gene: TRBV20-1
d_gene: TRBD2
j_gene: TRBJ2-1
CDR3nt: TGCAGTGCTAGCGCTAGCGGAAATGAGCAGTTCTTC
CDR3aa: CSASASGNEQFF

abundance: few
v_gene: TRBV20-1
d_gene: .
j_gene: TRBJ2-5
CDR3nt: TGCAGTGCTGCGTACAGGGAGGAGACCCAGTACTTC
CDR3aa: CSAAYREETQYF

abundance: .
v_gene: TRBV7-9
d_gene: TRBD2
j_gene: TRBJ2-5
CDR3nt: TGTGCCAGCAGCTTAGGGACTAGCGGGAGTGGAACTCTTCCTTACAATGAGCAGTACTTC
CDR3aa: CASSLGTSGSGTLPYNEQYF

abundance: .
v_gene: TRBV10-3
d_gene: TRBD1
j_gene: TRBJ1-2
CDR3nt: TGTGCCATCAGGGGAGGGACAGGGGGCGCCGGGAACTATGGCTACACCTTC
CDR3aa: CAIRGGTGGAGNYGYTF

abundance: .
v_gene: TRBV5-6
d_gene: .
j_gene: TRBJ2-7
CDR3nt: TGTGCCAGCAGCTTGGGGTGGACAAGTCCGATAACCTACGAGCAGTACTTC
CDR3aa: CASSLGWTSPITYEQYF

abundance: .
v_gene: TRBV29-1
d_gene: .
j_gene: TRBJ2-3
CDR3nt: TGCAGCGCCGAGGGGGGGACCTCCGCAGATACGCAGTATTTT
CDR3aa: CSAEGGTSADTQYF

abundance: .
v_gene: TRBV4-3
d_gene: .
j_gene: TRBJ2-1
CDR3nt: TGCGCCAGCAGCCAAGGAGATCCGGGACGGAACTACAATGAGCAGTTCTTC
CDR3aa: CASSQGDPGRNYNEQFF

abundance: .
v_gene: TRBV18
d_gene: TRBD1
j_gene: TRBJ2-1
CDR3nt: TGTGCCAGCTCGGATGGACAGGGGCCCTACAATGAGCAGTTCTTC
CDR3aa: CASSDGQGPYNEQFF

abundance: few
v_gene: TRBV9
d_gene: .
j_gene: TRBJ2-1
CDR3nt: TGTGCCAGCAGCGTAGGGGGAGTATGGAATGAGCAGTTCTTC
CDR3aa: CASSVGGVWNEQFF

abundance: few
v_gene: TRBV20-1
d_gene: TRBD2
j_gene: TRBJ2-1
CDR3nt: TGCAGTGCTAGAGATTGGACTAGCGGAAGGATAAATTACAATGAGCAGTTCTTC
CDR3aa: CSARDWTSGRINYNEQFF

abundance: once
v_gene: TRBV9
d_gene: .
j_gene: TRBJ2-5
CDR3nt: TGTGCCAGCAGCGTAACACCAGATAGCGGAAGCGCCTACAATGAGCAGTACTTC
CDR3aa: CASSVTPDSGSAYNEQYF

abundance: .
v_gene: TRBV6-5
d_gene: TRBD2
j_gene: TRBJ2-1
CDR3nt: TGTGCCAGCAGCAGGCGGGGACTAGCGGGAGGGCCAGGTGAGCAGTTCTTC
CDR3aa: CASSRRGLAGGPGEQFF

abundance: .
v_gene: TRBV6-2/TRBV6-3
d_gene: TRBD2
j_gene: TRBJ2-1
CDR3nt: TGTGCCAGCAGTTACCCCAGCGGGAGTAGAAATGAGCAGTTCTTC
CDR3aa: CASSYPSGSRNEQFF

abundance: .
v_gene: TRBV7-2
d_gene: .
j_gene: TRBJ2-1
CDR3nt: TGTGCCAGCAGCGTAAATAAGCGTTACAATGAGCAGTTCTTC
CDR3aa: CASSVNKRYNEQFF

abundance: few
v_gene: TRBV29-1
d_gene: .
j_gene: TRBJ1-2
CDR3nt: TGCAGCGTTGAGGCTTCGGGGGCTAACTATGGCTACACCTTC
CDR3aa: CSVEASGANYGYTF

abundance: once
v_gene: TRBV14
d_gene: .
j_gene: TRBJ1-3
CDR3nt: TGTGCCAGCAGTTGGTCCTCGGGCTCTGGAAACACCATATATTTT
CDR3aa: CASSWSSGSGNTIYF

abundance: .
v_gene: TRBV7-2
d_gene: .
j_gene: TRBJ1-5
CDR3nt: TGTGCCAGCAGCGCGGGTCAGACGGTATCCCCCCAGCATTTT
CDR3aa: CASSAGQTVSPQHF

abundance: many
v_gene: TRBV29-1
d_gene: .
j_gene: TRBJ2-7
CDR3nt: TGCAGCGTGGGCTATCGCTACTACGAGCAGTACTTC
CDR3aa: CSVGYRYYEQYF

abundance: few
v_gene: TRBV5-1
d_gene: TRBD1
j_gene: TRBJ2-1
CDR3nt: TGCGCCAGCAGCTACGGGACAGGGGGCTCGGGGTCTAGTGATTTCTATGAGCAGTTCTTC
CDR3aa: CASSYGTGGSGSSDFYEQFF